The 21 T cell receptor beta chains given below trace back to one sample, sequenced in a study of blood T cells in healthy people across ages. Primers used in a second PCR of roughly 6 to 11 cycles were a sample-barcoded 5' primer and a J-beta primer mix. In TCRdb, the 5' RACE reads were re-called with MiXCR into one record per CDR3 protein. The sample includes around 1,500,000 distinct CDR3 sequences, 28% seen only once; the top ten take less than 9.5%. Material: blood. The receptor set was obtained from a woman in her twenties or thirties in good health.

This rearrangement joins TRBV29-1 to TRBJ1-4; the D gene is possibly TRBD1 (5 bases). Per germline, CDR1 SQVTM and CDR2 ANQGSEA. CDR3 length equals 14 residues. Trimming took off 2 bases at V and 2 bases at J, with 9 bases between the two ends. The CDR3 loop is CSVENEGTNEKLFF. The CDR3 nucleotides are TGCAGCGTTGAAAATGAGGGGACTAATGAAAAACTGTTTTTT. Full variable domain (rest looked up from reference TRBV29-1 and TRBJ1-4): SAVISQKPSRDICQRGTSLTIQCQVDSQVTMMFWYRQQPGQSLTLIATANQGSEATYESGFVIDKFPISRPNLTFSTLTVSNMSPEDSSIYLCSVENEGTNEKLFFGSGTQLSVL.

This clonotype was counted a few times. The chain combines TRBV12-3 or TRBV12-4 with TRBJ1-1; 7 bases map to TRBD1. This CDR3 region has 14 residues. J gave up 6 bases and V 5 bases, and 9 bases lay outside the gene matches. CDR3: CASSGTVSSPEAFF. CDR3 sequence (DNA): TGTGCCAGCAGTGGGACAGTATCCAGCCCTGAAGCTTTCTTT.

This clonotype has only a few counts. The rearrangement joins TRBV5-5 to TRBJ1-6, with D perhaps TRBD1 (5 bases). Germline V gene sequence: CDR1 SGHKS, CDR2 YYEKEE (reference sequence). CDR3 length equals 15 residues. The ends were cut back, 3 bases at V and 6 bases at J, with 13 bases in the middle. CDR3 amino acids: CASSSISGGNSPLHF. DNA for the CDR3: TGTGCCAGCAGCTCCATTAGTGGGGGTAATTCACCCCTCCACTTT.

CDR3 DNA sequence: TGTGCCAGCAGCTTGGACAGGGATCGGCCTGAAAAACTGTTTTTT. Translated, it gives CASSLDRDRPEKLFF. V usage is TRBV7-9 and J usage is TRBJ1-4; TRBD1 aligns across 8 bases. The CDR3 runs 15 residues. From germline, CDR1 is SEHNR and CDR2 FQNEAQ (reference sequence). V was pared by 3 bases and J by 7 bases, with 7 bases of the junction left unmatched.

The chain employs TRBV5-1 and TRBJ2-1, with 8 bases matching TRBD1. The better agreement between TRBJ2-7 and the DNA end casts doubt on the J call. Looked up from germline, CDR1 is SGHRS and CDR2 is YFSETQ. The CDR3 is 16 amino acids. This chain's CDR3 is CASSLRQLQGAYEQYF. In nucleotides, the CDR3 is TGCGCCAGCAGCCTACGGCAGTTACAGGGGGCCTACGAGCAGTACTTC.

A single count supports this clonotype. The chain uses TRBV20-1 and TRBJ1-4; the D is unclear. The V end lost 6 bases, the J end lost 6 bases, and 11 bases lay between the germline ends. The CDR3 is 12 residues long. Germline-derived CDR1 and CDR2 are DFQATT and SNEGSKA (reference sequence). The CDR3 nucleotides read TGCAGTGCCGCCAAGAATGATGAAAAACTGTTTTTT. Its protein is CSAAKNDEKLFF.

Worth noting for this clonotype: Compared with germline, one end of the junction differs, possibly owing to a read error. The chain joins TRBV12-3 or TRBV12-4 to TRBJ2-5; D uncertain. CDR3 size: 13 residues. The CDR3 DNA reads TGTGCCTGCAGTTTCGGGCCAGCGGAGACCCAGTACTTC. Translation: CACSFGPAETQYF.

In this sample, this clonotype turned up a few times. The chain joins TRBV7-2 to TRBJ2-3; TRBD2 matches at 14 bases. Trimming removed 3 bases from V and 8 bases from J; junction bases left unmatched: 7. This CDR3 contains 16 residues. The germline gives CDR1 SGHTA, CDR2 FQGNSA. CDR3 bases: TGTGCCAGCAGCTTGGGGACTAGCGGGAGCAGGGTTACGCAGTATTTT. It codes for CASSLGTSGSRVTQYF.

The chain combines TRBV20-1 with TRBJ2-7, with 8 nucleotides matching TRBD1. V trimming: 5 bases; J trimming: 6 bases; junction bases outside the gene matches: 6. CDR3 length: 12 residues. Germline CDR1 is DFQATT and CDR2 is SNEGSKA (reference sequence). This CDR3 is CSASDRGGEQYF. CDR3 DNA sequence: TGCAGTGCTTCCGACAGGGGAGGCGAGCAGTACTTC.

This clonotype was seen at least ten times. The J gene is TRBJ1-2, the V gene TRBV20-1; 7 bases match TRBD1. This CDR3 has 14 amino acids. CDR1 is DFQATT and CDR2 is SNEGSKA in the germline V gene (reference sequence). With V trimmed by 3 bases and J by 8 bases, 12 bases remained unmatched. CDR3 region: CSARATGYGEGYTF. The CDR3 nucleotides read TGCAGTGCTAGGGCGACAGGGTACGGTGAGGGCTACACCTTC.

On this clonotype itself: With a much larger clone just one base away, this may be a read error. CDR3 sequence reads: CASSPLATNERLFF. DNA of the CDR3: TGTGCCAGCAGCCCGCTTGCAACTAATGAAAGACTGTTTTTT. The genes are TRBV16 and TRBJ1-4; D gene ambiguous. Per the germline V gene, CDR1 is KGHSY and CDR2 is FQNENV. The CDR3 loop spans 14 amino acids.

This clonotype has just a few counts. This rearrangement joins TRBV20-1 to TRBJ2-3; no clear D gene. Per the germline V gene, CDR1 is DFQATT and CDR2 is SNEGSKA (reference sequence). The CDR3 is 13 amino acids. V was trimmed by 2 bases and J by 2 bases, leaving 8 bases between them. The CDR3 nucleotides read TGCAGTGCTAGACTAGTCCCCACAGATACGCAGTATTTT. Encoded protein: CSARLVPTDTQYF.

This clonotype was seen many times. The chain uses TRBV12-3 or TRBV12-4 and TRBJ2-5, with 7 bases aligning to TRBD1. V shed 5 bases, J shed 5 bases, and the junction held 11 bases outside the gene matches. CDR3 length: 15 amino acids. CDR3 bases: TGTGCCAGCAGTCCGCCCACAGGGGCTTCGGAGACCCAGTACTTC. It specifies CASSPPTGASETQYF.

V and J are TRBV28 and TRBJ1-2; no reliable D call. V was cut by 5 bases and J by 4 bases, with 11 bases left in between. The CDR3 has 13 residues. The germline V gene encodes CDR1 MDHEN and CDR2 SYDVKM. The DNA for the CDR3 is TGTGCCAGCAGTCAAGGGAGGGCCTATGGCTACACCTTC. It yields the protein CASSQGRAYGYTF.

V usage is TRBV2 and J usage is TRBJ1-5; D call uncertain. V lost 0 bases, J lost 5 bases, and 14 bases lay in between. Per germline, CDR1 SNHLY and CDR2 FYNNEI. This CDR3 is 16 amino acids long. The CDR3 loop reads CASSEARDLYDQPQHF. CDR3 DNA: TGTGCCAGCAGTGAAGCTCGTGACTTGTACGATCAGCCCCAGCATTTT.

Turning to this clonotype: Being one base from a much bigger clone, this may be a read error. In DNA form, the CDR3 reads TGCAGTGTCGATCGACTCAACACAGATACGCAGTATTTT. Residues: CSVDRLNTDTQYF. J is TRBJ2-3 and V is TRBV20-1; no firm D call. The CDR3 is 13 residues long. V lost 7 bases and J 2 bases, leaving 13 bases between the germline ends. Germline CDR1 and CDR2: DFQATT and SNEGSKA (reference sequence).

This clonotype was seen at least ten times. The chain's CDR3 is CASRSGLAGTQYF. The DNA for the CDR3 is TGTGCCAGCAGATCGGGACTAGCAGGGACCCAGTACTTC. The chain joins TRBV6-5 to TRBJ2-5, with 9 bases lining up with TRBD2. Germline values: CDR1 MNHEY, CDR2 SVGAGI. There are 13 residues in the CDR3. Unmatched junction bases numbered 6, after V lost 6 bases and J lost 7 bases.

Points on this clonotype: A single base separates this from a much larger clone, so it may be a read error. This chain joins TRBV10-3 and TRBJ2-4; TRBD2 is a possible D gene (6 bases). The assigned J gene may be wrong: the sequence end matches TRBJ2-7 better. Germline V gene data show CDR1 as ENHRY and CDR2 as SYGVKD. This CDR3 contains 14 residues. DNA for the CDR3: TGTGCCATCAACGACGGGAGCGGACCGAACGAGCAGTACTTC. Translated, it gives CAINDGSGPNEQYF.

This clonotype was recorded only once. This clone may be a read error of a much larger clone one base away. CDR3 DNA: TGCAGTGCTAGCGATTTCACAGGGGGCACAGATACGCAGTATTTT. Protein: CSASDFTGGTDTQYF. The V gene is TRBV20-1, the J gene TRBJ2-3; 7 nucleotides align to TRBD1. With 3 bases clipped from V and 1 base from J, the junction kept 7 bases outside the gene matches. CDR1 DFQATT and CDR2 SNEGSKA come from the germline V gene (reference sequence). The CDR3 is 15 residues long.

This chain links TRBV7-9 with TRBJ2-5, with a weak D call TRBD2 (6 bases). Trimming removed 8 bases at V and 2 bases at J, with 15 bases between. Germline assignment: CDR1 SEHNR and CDR2 FQNEAQ (reference sequence). CDR3 length equals 14 residues. The CDR3 DNA reads as TGTGCCAGCGGCGTCAGACTAGGTCAAGAGACCCAGTACTTC. It codes for CASGVRLGQETQYF.

The chain has TRBV7-3 and TRBJ2-4, with D perhaps matching TRBD2 (7 bases). CDR3 length: 15 amino acids. CDR1 and CDR2 from the germline V gene are SGHTA and FQGTGA. V dropped 2 bases and J dropped 13 bases, with 21 bases sitting between them. CDR3 nucleotides: TGTGCCAGCAGCTTAGCGGGGGCCGGGTACAATGAGCAGTACTTC. Translated, it gives CASSLAGAGYNEQYF.